The 31 T cell receptor beta chains reported below all come from one sample, sequenced in a study of shared clonotypes between healthy human individuals. The data were produced by immunoSEQ multiplex PCR, yet TCRdb's version contains in-frame clones alone and is incomplete. The profile shows around 700,000 clones, about two thirds of them singletons. Sample: memory CD4+ T cells sorted from blood. Described subset: CD45RA-negative fraction. The receptor set was obtained from a woman aged 25 to 39 in good health.

This chain connects TRBV9 to TRBJ1-5; D remains ambiguous. Germline CDR1 and CDR2: SGDLS and YYNGEE. The CDR3 length is 14 residues. Trimming cost V 4 bases and J 2 bases, with 10 bases left between them. CDR3 in amino acids: CASSPTPGNQPQHF. The DNA for the CDR3 is TGTGCCAGCAGCCCGACCCCCGGCAATCAGCCCCAGCATTTT.

V and J are TRBV2 and TRBJ2-5; maybe TRBD2 (6 bases). Germline V gives CDR1 SNHLY, CDR2 FYNNEI. V gave up 6 bases and J gave up 4 bases, with 9 bases separating them. The CDR3 is 12 residues long. CDR3 in DNA: TGTGCCAGCAGACGGGACTCAGAGACCCAGTACTTC. Amino acid sequence: CASRRDSETQYF.

This clone was seen only a few times. The gene calls are TRBV28 and TRBJ2-7; tentative D call: TRBD1 (5 bases). Germline lookup yields CDR1 MDHEN and CDR2 SYDVKM. V lost 4 bases, J lost 0 bases, and 13 bases lay in between. This CDR3 is built from 15 residues. The CDR3 bases are TGTGCCAGCAGTTCAAAACAGGCCTTCTCCTACGAGCAGTACTTC. Translation gives CASSSKQAFSYEQYF.

This clone was counted between two and nine times. The chain links TRBV12-5 to TRBJ2-2; no definite D call. This CDR3 comprises 12 residues. V lost 0 bases to trimming and J lost 4 bases, with 0 bases between them. Germline lookup yields CDR1 LGHNT and CDR2 FRNRAP. CDR3 protein: CASGLVTGELFF. In nucleotides, the CDR3 is TGTGCTAGTGGTTTGGTCACCGGGGAGCTGTTTTTT.

This chain links TRBV5-5 with TRBJ2-2; 10 bases match TRBD1. Germline loops: CDR1 SGHKS, CDR2 YYEKEE (reference sequence). V lost 5 bases to trimming and J lost 5 bases; unmatched junction nucleotides: 3. CDR3 length: 14 amino acids. The CDR3 loop is CASRPGQGTGELFF. The CDR3 DNA sequence: TGTGCCAGCAGGCCGGGACAGGGGACCGGGGAGCTGTTTTTT.

The V gene is TRBV25-1, the J gene TRBJ2-1; D might be TRBD1 (6 bases). The germline V gene has CDR1 MGHDK and CDR2 SYGVNS. Trimming pared 4 bases from V and 5 bases from J, leaving 18 bases between. The CDR3 has 16 residues. CDR3 nucleotide sequence: TGTGCCAGCAGTGCCGCTAGTCAGGACAGCAACAATGAGCAGTTCTTC. This translates into CASSAASQDSNNEQFF.

The J gene is TRBJ2-3, the V gene TRBV5-5, with a tentative D call TRBD2 (5 bases). Germline V gives CDR1 SGHKS, CDR2 YYEKEE (reference sequence). V was clipped by 3 bases and J by 0 bases, with 14 bases between them. This CDR3 comprises 16 residues. The CDR3: CASSYSRTLSTDTQYF. CDR3 sequence (DNA): TGTGCCAGCAGCTACTCCCGGACTTTGAGCACAGATACGCAGTATTTT.

The chain joins TRBV5-1 to TRBJ2-5, with D possibly TRBD1 on 5 matching bases. Germline loops: CDR1 SGHRS, CDR2 YFSETQ. Trimming took 6 bases from V and 2 from J, leaving 14 bases between them. The CDR3 runs to 14 residues. The CDR3 DNA follows: TGCGCCAGCACCCAGGAAGACAGTCAAGAGACCCAGTACTTC. Encoded protein: CASTQEDSQETQYF.

The chain joins TRBV7-9 to TRBJ1-4; 7 positions agree with TRBD1. The CDR3 extends over 14 amino acids. In germline, CDR1 is SEHNR, CDR2 FQNEAQ (reference sequence). With 6 bases clipped from V and 3 bases from J, the junction kept 4 bases outside the gene matches. CDR3 amino acids: CASRATGSNEKLFF. The CDR3 DNA follows: TGTGCCAGCAGGGCGACAGGGTCTAATGAAAAACTGTTTTTT.

In this sample, this clone turned up a few times. V and J are TRBV19 and TRBJ1-1; TRBD1 matches at 8 bases. CDR1 is LNHDA and CDR2 is SQIVND in the germline V gene (reference sequence). CDR3 length: 15 residues. V shed 7 bases, J shed 0 bases, and the junction held 7 bases outside the gene matches. The CDR3 sequence is CASTGGQGVNTEAFF. Written as DNA, the CDR3 is TGTGCCAGTACAGGGGGCCAAGGGGTGAACACTGAAGCTTTCTTT.

The rearrangement uses TRBV28 and TRBJ2-1; 12 bases are a match to TRBD2. The V and J ends lost 6 bases and 6 bases, in that order; junction bases with no gene match: 6. The CDR3 extends over 15 amino acids. Germline V gene data show CDR1 as MDHEN and CDR2 as SYDVKM. The CDR3 is CASRTSGSMGNEQFF. CDR3 nucleotide sequence: TGTGCCAGCAGGACTAGCGGGAGTATGGGCAATGAGCAGTTCTTC.

This clone was observed once. The genes are TRBV10-3 and TRBJ2-7; possible D gene TRBD1, 5 bases. Germline V gene sequence: CDR1 ENHRY, CDR2 SYGVKD. This CDR3 is built from 13 residues. Trimming took 6 bases from V and 5 from J, leaving 14 bases between them. For the CDR3, the DNA is TGTGCCATCAGCCCGGGCAGGGTGGACGAGCAGTACTTC. It translates to CAISPGRVDEQYF.

CDR3 bases: TGTGCCAGCAGTGACTACAGGGGGTGGGTAGGCAATCAGCCCCAGCATTTT. This codes for CASSDYRGWVGNQPQHF. The J gene is TRBJ1-5, the V gene TRBV28; 8 positions match TRBD1. CDR3 length: 17 residues. The ends lost 5 bases at V and 2 bases at J; junction bases unmatched: 11. Germline-derived CDR1 and CDR2 are MDHEN and SYDVKM.

The V call is TRBV7-9, the J call TRBJ2-7; 9 bases align to TRBD2. The CDR3 consists of 15 residues. V was pared by 5 bases and J by 3 bases, with 8 bases of the junction left unmatched. Germline CDR1 SEHNR, CDR2 FQNEAQ (reference sequence). CDR3: CASSHSSGKVYEQYF. The CDR3 DNA sequence: TGTGCCAGCAGCCACTCTAGCGGGAAGGTCTACGAGCAGTACTTC. The full variable domain, its missing parts supplied by reference TRBV7-9 and TRBJ2-7, is DTGVSQNPRHKITKRGQNVTFRCDPISEHNRLYWYRQTLGQGPEFLTYFQNEAQLEKSRLLSDRFSAERPKGSFSTLEIQRTEQGDSAMYLCASSHSSGKVYEQYFGPGTRLTVT.

The J gene is TRBJ1-5, the V gene TRBV28; no clear D gene. The V end lost 7 bases, the J end lost 11 bases, and 15 bases lay between the germline ends. Germline lookup yields CDR1 MDHEN and CDR2 SYDVKM. This CDR3 is 12 amino acids long. CDR3 nucleotide sequence: TGTGCCAGCACTGGACCGGCATGGGCCCAGCATTTT. Encoded protein: CASTGPAWAQHF. The whole variable domain, remainder taken from reference TRBV28 and TRBJ1-5, is DVKVTQSSRYLVKRTGEKVFLECVQDMDHENMFWYRQDPGLGLRLIYFSYDVKMKEKGDIPEGYSVSREKKERFSLILESASTNQTSMYLCASTGPAWAQHFGDGTRLSIL.

The gene calls are TRBV6-6 and TRBJ2-2, with D unclear. Germline CDR1 and CDR2: MNHNY and SVGAGI (reference sequence). The CDR3 loop spans 15 amino acids. V lost 8 bases and J 3 bases, leaving 16 bases between the germline ends. Here the CDR3 reads CASYNSGSHTGELFF. The CDR3 bases are TGTGCCAGCTATAACTCCGGAAGTCACACCGGGGAGCTGTTTTTT.

In this sample, this clone turned up once. The chain joins TRBV7-9 to TRBJ2-1, with 8 bases that match TRBD2. CDR3 length equals 16 residues. The germline V gene has CDR1 SEHNR and CDR2 FQNEAQ (reference sequence). V was clipped by 5 bases and J by 8 bases; unmatched bases: 14. CDR3 protein: CASSLSGTRATDEQFF. For the CDR3, the DNA is TGTGCCAGCAGCCTCTCCGGGACTAGAGCTACGGATGAGCAGTTCTTC.

The chain links TRBV28 to TRBJ1-2; no reliable D call. Deletions cut 6 bases from V and 5 bases from J, with 16 bases between. Germline V lookup: CDR1 MDHEN, CDR2 SYDVKM. The CDR3 has 14 residues. CDR3 sequence (DNA): TGTGCCAGCAGCCTGGCGCAGAGCCGGTATGGCTACACCTTC. Translation: CASSLAQSRYGYTF.

This clone has just a few counts. This chain's CDR3 is CASSLASLGASYEQYF. In DNA form, the CDR3 reads TGTGCCAGCAGCTTAGCCTCCCTTGGAGCCTCCTACGAGCAGTACTTC. The rearrangement links TRBV7-2 to TRBJ2-7; D is ambiguous. The V and J ends lost 0 bases and 0 bases respectively, with 12 bases between them. Germline CDR1 reads SGHTA; CDR2 reads FQGNSA. This CDR3 comprises 16 residues.

This sequence joins TRBV18 and TRBJ2-7, with TRBD2 identical over 9 bases. Germline V gene data show CDR1 as KGHSH and CDR2 as LQKENI. J was trimmed by 4 bases and V by 2 bases; bases with no gene match: 9. The CDR3 runs 16 residues. Here the CDR3 reads CASSPSWIAGAYEQYF. DNA for the CDR3: TGTGCCAGCTCACCAAGTTGGATAGCGGGAGCGTACGAGCAGTACTTC.

This sequence joins TRBV5-1 and TRBJ2-5; 8 positions agree with TRBD1. Germline V gene lookup returns CDR1 SGHRS and CDR2 YFSETQ. V lost 3 bases and J lost 5; bases outside the gene matches: 6. This CDR3 comprises 14 residues. For the CDR3, the DNA is TGCGCCAGCAGCTCCTGGACAGGGAGGGAGACCCAGTACTTC. Translation: CASSSWTGRETQYF.

The V call is TRBV11-3, the J call TRBJ2-1, with TRBD2 matching over 8 bases. Unmatched junction bases numbered 9, after V lost 0 bases and J lost 5 bases. This CDR3 contains 17 residues. The germline V gene has CDR1 SGHNT and CDR2 YENEEA. The DNA for the CDR3 is TGTGCCAGCAGCTTAGAGGGGGTCGGGAGGGCCAACAATGAGCAGTTCTTC. This translates into CASSLEGVGRANNEQFF.

This clone appeared a few times. The rearrangement links TRBV12-5 to TRBJ2-1; D ambiguous. V was cut by 6 bases and J by 0 bases, with 12 bases left in between. This CDR3 region has 15 residues. Per the germline V gene, CDR1 is LGHNT and CDR2 is FRNRAP. The CDR3 DNA follows: TGTGCTAGTGGCCGCGAGCCAACCTCCTACAATGAGCAGTTCTTC. Protein: CASGREPTSYNEQFF.

This clone was counted once. The rearrangement joins TRBV28 to TRBJ1-3, with TRBD1 matching 10 bases. The CDR3 is 17 amino acids. V was pared by 6 bases and J by 1 base, with 9 bases of the junction left unmatched. Germline V gives CDR1 MDHEN, CDR2 SYDVKM. The CDR3 DNA follows: TGTGCCAGCAGACCCGCCCCGGGACAGGGGTCTGGAAACACCATATATTTT. Protein product: CASRPAPGQGSGNTIYF.

This chain uses TRBV7-8 with TRBJ2-3, with D perhaps assigned TRBD1 or TRBD2 (5 bases each). The CDR3 is 14 residues long. Deletions cut 6 bases from V and 2 bases from J, with 12 bases between. Germline V gene sequence: CDR1 SGHVS, CDR2 FQNEAQ. Here the CDR3 DNA reads TGTGCCAGCAGAAGGGACCATATCACAGATACGCAGTATTTT. Its protein is CASRRDHITDTQYF.

This clone turned up a few times. This chain connects TRBV19 to TRBJ2-2, with D possibly TRBD1 on 5 matching bases. This CDR3 is built from 15 residues. Germline loops: CDR1 LNHDA, CDR2 SQIVND (reference sequence). Trimming took off 2 bases at V and 2 bases at J, with 9 bases between the two ends. The CDR3, as DNA: TGTGCCAGTAGTATAAGGCAGGGAAACACCGGGGAGCTGTTTTTT. It translates to CASSIRQGNTGELFF.

This sequence joins TRBV21-1 and TRBJ1-1; TRBD1, the table's D call, was not compared with the DNA. TRBV21-1 is tagged as a pseudogene. The CDR3 is made up of 15 amino acids. CDR3 bases: TGTGCCAGCAGCAAAGGAGGCAGGGCCAACACTGAAGCTTTCTTT. Protein sequence: CASSKGGRANTEAFF.

V and J are TRBV23-1 and TRBJ2-2, with D unresolved. TRBV23-1 is an ORF, with its function uncertain. CDR3 size: 14 residues. The germline V and J ends were trimmed by 4 bases and 1 base, with 7 bases remaining between them. CDR3 in DNA: TGCGCCAGCAGTCTCCAGGTGAACACCGGGGAGCTGTTTTTT. Residues: CASSLQVNTGELFF.

This clone has more than one count but fewer than ten. The genes are TRBV2 and TRBJ1-4, with D unresolved. Germline values: CDR1 SNHLY, CDR2 FYNNEI. This CDR3 comprises 12 residues. Trimming took 6 bases from V and 8 from J, leaving 10 bases between them. CDR3 protein: CASRGDSEKLFF. The CDR3 DNA reads as TGTGCCAGCAGGGGAGACTCCGAAAAACTGTTTTTT.

The chain uses TRBV6-5 and TRBJ2-2; D call uncertain. Between the trimmed V and J ends, which lost 8 bases and 1 base, there was a span of 11 bases. The germline V gene encodes CDR1 MNHEY and CDR2 SVGAGI. CDR3 length equals 14 residues. The CDR3 here is CASRRAGNTGELFF. The CDR3, as DNA: TGTGCCAGCCGTCGGGCAGGGAACACCGGGGAGCTGTTTTTT.

The DNA of the CDR3 is TGTGCCAGCAATCGGGGGGCGGGAAGCGCTGAAGCTTTCTTT. The encoded protein is CASNRGAGSAEAFF. V usage is TRBV2 and J usage is TRBJ1-1; D may be TRBD1 (6 bases). V shed 7 bases and J shed 6 bases, with 18 bases lying between them. CDR1 and CDR2 (germline): SNHLY, FYNNEI. CDR3 length: 14 amino acids.